This T cell receptor beta chain was identified in a study of T cell repertoires in cytomegalovirus infection. Overall study: It was recently identified HLA-C-restricted and well-studied HLA-B-restricted CMV epitopes that the study used. Public TCR beta signatures provided an indication of both CMV infection and a matching HLA type.

One entry per CDR3 protein results from TCRdb running MiXCR on the reads. Among a few hundred thousand distinct CDR3 sequences listed, approximately 46% were seen once. Whole-study findings and limits: Dominating the ex vivo response were HLA-C-restricted CMV-specific TCR beta clonotypes. The study identified carriers of CMV plus the relevant HLA from cumulative public TCR beta family frequency.

For this clonotype: Its specificity is unknown.

Germline V gene lookup returns CDR1 MNHEY and CDR2 SMNVEV (reference sequence). This CDR3 contains 14 residues. J lost 7 bases, V lost 6 bases, and 9 bases had no gene match. This specimen was cultured PBMCs, taken from culture after CMV antigen stimulation. The receptor was isolated from a human donor in good health (CMV status not recorded). Some clones in this sample may be carry-over from other donors' samples. The rearrangement uses TRBV27 and TRBJ2-3; 8 bases fit TRBD1. CDR3 in DNA: TGTGCCAGCAGGCGACAGGGGTCGGCACATACGCAGTATTTT. Translation: CASRRQGSAHTQYF.